The rows below give T cell receptor beta chains drawn from one sample of a study of blood T cell repertoires in COVID-19. The data were produced by immunoSEQ multiplex PCR, yet TCRdb's version contains in-frame clones alone and is incomplete. Of about 190,000 clones in the sample, around four fifths were seen once. Sequenced material: peripheral blood. Every receptor here comes from a woman aged 70-85 years with active or convalescent COVID-19. CDR3s include the opening cysteine and the closing phenylalanine or tryptophan. Fields, in order: clone size, V gene, D gene, J gene, CDR3 protein, CDR3 DNA. The D gene is left open where the match is weak. The size of a clone is reported for some rows only, either as once, few or many, or as a class for expanded clones.

-	TRBV25-1	-	TRBJ1-6	CASTPGDYNSPLHF	TGTGCCAGCACACCCGGGGACTATAATTCACCCCTCCACTTT
-	TRBV29-1	TRBD2	TRBJ2-1	CSAREGQDEQFF	TGCAGCGCTCGGGAGGGCCAAGATGAGCAGTTCTTC
-	TRBV4-1	-	TRBJ2-2	CASSQDRTRAGELFF	TGCGCCAGCAGCCAAGATCGGACAAGGGCCGGGGAGCTGTTTTTT
-	TRBV30	TRBD1	TRBJ1-4	CAWRQGAGEKLFF	TGTGCCTGGAGGCAGGGGGCGGGTGAAAAACTGTTTTTT
-	TRBV6-5	TRBD1	TRBJ1-2	CASSYGDSVSGYTF	TGTGCCAGCAGTTACGGGGACAGTGTATCCGGCTACACCTTC
-	TRBV29-1	-	TRBJ2-7	CSVESGSAEQYF	TGCAGCGTTGAATCCGGGTCGGCGGAGCAGTACTTC
-	TRBV7-3	TRBD2	TRBJ2-2	CASSLSGRDTGELFF	TGTGCCAGCAGCCTTAGCGGGAGGGATACCGGGGAGCTGTTTTTT
-	TRBV24-1	TRBD1	TRBJ2-1	CATSDLQGENYNEQFF	TGTGCCACCAGTGATTTGCAGGGGGAAAACTACAATGAGCAGTTCTTC
-	TRBV27	-	TRBJ2-7	CASSLKSIRRGGYEQYF	TGTGCCAGCAGTTTAAAGTCAATAAGGAGAGGGGGATACGAGCAGTACTTC
-	TRBV19	-	TRBJ2-3	CASRPRTGTDTQYF	TGTGCCAGTAGACCCAGGACAGGCACAGATACGCAGTATTTT
-	TRBV5-1	TRBD1	TRBJ1-1	CASSFDRAYTEAFF	TGCGCCAGCAGCTTCGACAGGGCATACACTGAAGCTTTCTTT
-	TRBV28	-	TRBJ1-1	CASSGWRGGTEAFF	TGTGCCAGCAGTGGCTGGCGGGGGGGCACTGAAGCTTTCTTT
-	TRBV19	-	TRBJ1-5	CASRLRDMSNQPQHF	TGTGCCAGTAGGCTCCGGGACATGAGCAATCAGCCCCAGCATTTT
-	TRBV3-1/TRBV3-2	TRBD1	TRBJ1-2	CASSQGTGEWNGYTF	TGTGCCAGCAGCCAAGGGACAGGGGAGTGGAATGGCTACACCTTC
-	TRBV9	TRBD2	TRBJ2-1	CASSGFTSGSGNEQFF	TGTGCCAGCAGCGGATTTACTAGCGGTAGCGGGAATGAGCAGTTCTTC
-	TRBV5-8	-	TRBJ1-1	CASNAQEAFF	TGTGCCAGCAACGCCCAGGAAGCTTTCTTT
-	TRBV11-1	TRBD1	TRBJ1-1	CASSPQGANTEAFF	TGTGCCAGCAGCCCACAGGGGGCAAACACTGAAGCTTTCTTT
-	TRBV11-3	TRBD1	TRBJ2-7	CASSVTGVGEQYF	TGTGCCAGCAGCGTGACAGGGGTGGGGGAGCAGTACTTC
-	TRBV3-1/TRBV3-2	-	TRBJ2-2	CASSHGTLGYTGELFF	TGTGCCAGCAGCCACGGGACATTAGGTTACACCGGGGAGCTGTTTTTT
-	TRBV14	-	TRBJ2-1	CASSIRQSSYNEQFF	TGTGCCAGCAGCATCCGACAAAGCTCCTACAATGAGCAGTTCTTC
-	TRBV25-1	-	TRBJ2-1	CASSDRRERVCYNEQFF	TGTGCCAGCAGTGATAGGAGGGAGAGGGTGTGTTACAATGAGCAGTTCTTC
once	TRBV29-1	TRBD1	TRBJ1-2	CSVERDRGYGYTF	TGCAGCGTCGAACGTGACAGGGGCTATGGCTACACCTTC
-	TRBV5-4	-	TRBJ2-5	CASSQLFLDGEETQYF	TGTGCCAGCAGCCAGCTATTCCTAGACGGAGAAGAGACCCAGTACTTC
-	TRBV3-1/TRBV3-2	-	TRBJ2-7	CASSQDGEVGPGYEQYF	TGTGCCAGCAGCCAAGATGGGGAGGTAGGACCTGGCTACGAGCAGTACTTC
-	TRBV29-1	-	TRBJ2-7	CSVMPAGEQYF	TGCAGCGTTATGCCCGCCGGCGAGCAGTACTTC